A single sample is the source of the 26 T cell receptor delta chains below, sequenced in a study of gamma-delta T cells after stem cell transplantation. TCRdb reanalysed the RT-PCR reads with CATT. The sample records about 11,000 delta-chain clones, around two fifths being singletons. Sequencing was performed on gamma-delta T cells. The source of these receptors is a human donor. It is not recorded whose cells these are; they may come from a transplant donor.

Only one count was recorded for this clone. The sample contains more than one DNA sequence encoding this CDR3. The CDR3 nucleotides read TGTGCTCTTGGGGAGCTGTCCCGTGGGGGTTATTCTTTGACAGCACAACTCTTCTTT. It is translated as CALGELSRGGYSLTAQLFF. The chain couples TRDV1 to TRDJ2, with a possible D match to TRDD3 (6 bases). The CDR3 runs to 19 residues. V was trimmed by 3 bases and J by 0 bases, leaving 20 bases between them. Germline assignment: CDR1 TSWWSYY and CDR2 QGS.

As concerns this clone: An end of the junction does not agree with germline; a read error may underlie this. The rearrangement joins TRDV1 to TRDJ2; D unresolved. This CDR3 is 18 amino acids long. The germline gives CDR1 TSWWSYY, CDR2 QGS. The CDR3 sequence is CALGPLRGPGSLTAHLFF. CDR3 nucleotides: TGTGCTCTTGGACCCCTGCGAGGGCCCGGATCTTTGACAGCACACCTCTTCTTT.

This CDR3 reads CALGETDRNRMYWGSGPTDKLIF. In nucleotides, the CDR3 is TGTGCTCTTGGGGAAACAGACAGGAATAGGATGTACTGGGGGAGTGGTCCAACCGATAAACTCATCTTT. This chain joins TRDV1 and TRDJ1; TRDD3 matches at 9 bases. J lost 2 bases, V lost 2 bases, and 27 bases had no gene match. Per the germline V gene, CDR1 is TSWWSYY and CDR2 is QGS. The CDR3 loop spans 23 amino acids.

There are a few counts of this clone. The chain combines TRDV3 with TRDJ1; 8 positions agree with TRDD3. The ends lost 4 bases at V and 1 base at J; junction bases unmatched: 20. The CDR3 contains 18 residues. CDR1 and CDR2 (germline): TVYSNPD, GDNSRS (reference sequence). DNA of the CDR3: TGTGCCTCCGTACATCCTAGTCTGGGGGAAAATATCACCGATAAACTCATCTTT. Residues: CASVHPSLGENITDKLIF.

Notes on this clone: A read error may explain this, as a much larger clone is one base away. V is TRDV2 and J is TRDJ1; 13 nucleotides line up with TRDD3. This CDR3 region has 18 residues. Germline V gene sequence: CDR1 GEAIGNYY, CDR2 EKD. V trimming: 0 bases; J trimming: 1 base; junction bases outside the gene matches: 7. The CDR3 region is CACDTEGLGDTRTDKLIF. The CDR3 DNA sequence: TGTGCCTGTGACACCGAAGGACTGGGGGATACGCGCACCGATAAACTCATCTTT.

This sequence joins TRDV2 and TRDJ1; 9 bases line up with TRDD3. Unmatched junction bases numbered 13, after V lost 0 bases and J lost 0 bases. The germline CDR1 and CDR2 sequences are GEAIGNYY and EKD. The CDR3 is made up of 19 amino acids. The CDR3 protein is CACDTSTVLGDPYTDKLIF. The CDR3 DNA is TGTGCCTGTGACACCAGCACCGTACTGGGGGACCCGTACACCGATAAACTCATCTTT.

Points on this clone: With a much larger clone just one base away, this may be a read error. Other nucleotide sequences from this sample produce the same CDR3. The V call is TRDV2, the J call TRDJ3, with 10 bases matching TRDD3. Trimming cost V 1 base and J 2 bases; bases outside gene matches: 10. From germline, CDR1 is GEAIGNYY and CDR2 EKD. The CDR3 is made up of 20 amino acids. This chain's CDR3 is CACDTPGGDTRPWDTRQMFF. The CDR3 DNA sequence: TGTGCCTGTGACACTCCAGGGGGGGATACGCGCCCCTGGGACACCCGACAGATGTTTTTC.

The J gene is TRDJ1, the V gene TRDV2; 13 nucleotides align to TRDD3. Germline-derived CDR1 and CDR2 are GEAIGNYY and EKD. The CDR3 sequence is 20 residues long. With V trimmed by 0 bases and J by 1 base, 13 bases remained unmatched. The DNA for the CDR3 is TGTGCCTGTGACACCGGGGAGAGAGACTGGGGGATACGAGGCACCGATAAACTCATCTTT. The encoded protein is CACDTGERDWGIRGTDKLIF.

V and J are TRDV3 and TRDJ1; TRDD3 aligns across 10 bases. The V gene end was trimmed by 0 bases and the J gene end by 0 bases; junction bases not matched to a gene: 22. Germline V lookup: CDR1 TVYSNPD, CDR2 GDNSRS (reference sequence). CDR3 length: 21 amino acids. The CDR3 loop reads CAFRSWLVLLGDQMYTDKLIF. Here the CDR3 DNA reads TGTGCCTTTAGGAGCTGGTTGGTGTTACTGGGGGATCAAATGTACACCGATAAACTCATCTTT.

The chain links TRDV1 to TRDJ1, with 10 bases fitting TRDD3. V was pared by 4 bases and J by 0 bases, with 20 bases of the junction left unmatched. The CDR3 extends over 21 amino acids. Germline lookup yields CDR1 TSWWSYY and CDR2 QGS. For the CDR3, the DNA is TGTGCTCTTGGGGTCGGGGGGACCTACTGGGGGATTGACCTTTACACCGATAAACTCATCTTT. Its translation is CALGVGGTYWGIDLYTDKLIF.

The chain uses TRDV3 and TRDJ2; D remains unclear. V was shortened by 4 bases and J by 6 bases, with 12 bases between the two germline ends. CDR1 and CDR2 from the germline V gene are TVYSNPD and GDNSRS (reference sequence). This CDR3 has 12 amino acids. CDR3 sequence reads: CACSGEAAQLFF. The CDR3 DNA reads as TGTGCCTGTAGTGGAGAGGCAGCACAACTCTTCTTT.

Only a few counts were recorded for this clone. J is TRDJ1 and V is TRDV3; TRDD3 is a possible D gene (7 bases). V lost 2 bases and J lost 0, with 34 bases in between. Germline lookup yields CDR1 TVYSNPD and CDR2 GDNSRS (reference sequence). The CDR3 runs 21 residues. Written as DNA, the CDR3 is TGTGCCTTTGGCCCGCTTCCTTCCCCTGCTGGGGGGCCCTTCTACACCGATAAACTCATCTTT. Amino acid sequence: CAFGPLPSPAGGPFYTDKLIF.

The chain uses TRDV1 and TRDJ1; 11 bases match TRDD3. From germline, CDR1 is TSWWSYY and CDR2 QGS. The CDR3 is made up of 23 amino acids. Unmatched junction bases numbered 26, after V lost 5 bases and J lost 0 bases. The CDR3 spells CALGLCWFLPNTGGYPYTDKLIF. The CDR3 DNA reads TGTGCTCTTGGGCTCTGCTGGTTCCTACCAAATACTGGGGGATATCCGTACACCGATAAACTCATCTTT.

The V call is TRDV3, the J call TRDJ2, with D possibly matching TRDD3 (5 bases). V was clipped by 2 bases and J by 5 bases, with 18 bases between them. The length of the CDR3 is 15 residues. The germline CDR1 and CDR2 sequences are TVYSNPD and GDNSRS (reference sequence). As DNA, the CDR3 is TGTGCCTTTCGATTTCCCCTTACTGGCACAGCACAACTCTTCTTT. It yields the protein CAFRFPLTGTAQLFF.

This clone counts as medium-sized. This sample also contains other DNA sequences that code for the same CDR3. The rearrangement joins TRDV2 to TRDJ2, with TRDD3 matching 10 bases. Germline V CDR1 and CDR2: GEAIGNYY, EKD. CDR3 length: 14 amino acids. V shed 1 base and J 8 bases; nucleotides not matched to a gene: 3. The CDR3 is CACDTGDTGAQLFF. The CDR3 nucleotides are TGTGCCTGTGACACGGGGGATACGGGGGCACAACTCTTCTTT.

Regarding this clone: Relative to the germline gene, one junction end is altered; a read error may explain this. The identical CDR3 is also encoded by other nucleotide sequences in the sample. J is TRDJ3 and V is TRDV2; TRDD3 aligns across 7 bases. CDR3 size: 19 residues. Germline V gives CDR1 GEAIGNYY, CDR2 EKD. CDR3 sequence (DNA): TGTGCCTGTGACACGCTACTGGGGATCAGCTCCTGGGACACCCGGCAGATGTTTTTC. Translation: CACDTLLGISSWDTRQMFF.

Remarks on this clone: A much larger clone lies one base from this, so it may be a read error. This chain connects TRDV2 to TRDJ1, with 8 bases aligning to TRDD3. After removal of 0 bases from V and 0 bases from J, the junction contained 14 bases not matched to a gene. The CDR3 is 19 residues long. Germline V gene sequence: CDR1 GEAIGNYY, CDR2 EKD. The CDR3 spells CACDTPCLRGYLYTDKLIF. Written as DNA, the CDR3 is TGTGCCTGTGACACCCCTTGCCTACGGGGATACTTGTACACCGATAAACTCATCTTT.

This chain uses TRDV1 with TRDJ1; D may be TRDD3 (8 bases). The CDR3 covers 20 residues. Trimming stripped 0 bases from V and 0 bases from J, with 23 bases between. Germline CDR1 and CDR2: TSWWSYY and QGS. The CDR3, as DNA: TGTGCTCTTGGGGAACTATTCCTACTGGGGGCCCTACAGTACACCGATAAACTCATCTTT. This sequence encodes CALGELFLLGALQYTDKLIF.

This chain joins TRDV2 and TRDJ1; no definite D call. Germline assignment: CDR1 GEAIGNYY and CDR2 EKD. The V end was cut by 0 bases, the J end by 4 bases, with 14 bases between. This CDR3 is built from 15 residues. DNA of the CDR3: TGTGCCTGTGACACCTACAAATCCGAGGTCGATAAACTCATCTTT. This gives the protein CACDTYKSEVDKLIF.

This clone was found once. The chain joins TRDV1 to TRDJ1; 11 positions agree with TRDD3. Germline CDR1 TSWWSYY, CDR2 QGS. The CDR3 runs to 20 residues. Unmatched junction bases numbered 14, after V lost 2 bases and J lost 0 bases. CDR3 sequence (DNA): TGTGCTCTTGGGGAAATAACCACTACTGGGGGATATGGGTACACCGATAAACTCATCTTT. It specifies CALGEITTTGGYGYTDKLIF.

V is TRDV1 and J is TRDJ1, with 10 nucleotides matching TRDD3. Germline CDR1 is TSWWSYY and CDR2 is QGS. The trim removed 0 bases at V and 1 base at J, leaving 23 bases unmatched. The CDR3 has 23 residues. This CDR3 is CALGELGDACSHRGIRSTDKLIF. Here the CDR3 DNA reads TGTGCTCTTGGGGAACTAGGGGACGCCTGCTCCCATAGGGGGATACGGTCCACCGATAAACTCATCTTT.

Concerning this clone: This sample also contains other DNA sequences that code for the same CDR3. J is TRDJ3 and V is TRDV2, with TRDD3 identical over 9 bases. The trim removed 0 bases at V and 1 base at J, leaving 9 bases unmatched. CDR3 length: 20 residues. CDR1 and CDR2 (germline): GEAIGNYY, EKD. CDR3 nucleotide sequence: TGTGCCTGTGACACCCCCGCGGGGGGGATACCTTCCTGGGACACCCGACAGATGTTTTTC. It translates to CACDTPAGGIPSWDTRQMFF.

This clone was found a few times. The chain has TRDV1 and TRDJ2; a possible D gene is TRDD2 (6 bases). V lost 1 base and J 0 bases, leaving 24 bases between the germline ends. There are 21 residues in the CDR3. CDR1 TSWWSYY and CDR2 QGS come from the germline V gene. The CDR3 bases are TGTGCTCTTGGGGAACCTTCCTTCTGGTGGGAGATAGCCACTTTGACAGCACAACTCTTCTTT. This sequence encodes CALGEPSFWWEIATLTAQLFF.

The rearrangement joins TRDV3 to TRDJ1; 7 bases fit TRDD3. Germline CDR1 TVYSNPD, CDR2 GDNSRS (reference sequence). V lost 2 bases to trimming and J lost 4 bases; unmatched junction nucleotides: 37. The CDR3 extends over 23 amino acids. CDR3 loop: CAFCMGVVTSPRPWGTQFDKLIF. The CDR3 region has the DNA TGTGCCTTTTGTATGGGAGTCGTTACCTCTCCTCGTCCGTGGGGGACACAGTTCGATAAACTCATCTTT.

To note about this clone: Relative to the germline gene, one junction end is altered; a read error may explain this. The gene calls are TRDV3 and TRDJ1; 7 bases map to TRDD3. The germline V gene has CDR1 TVYSNPD and CDR2 GDNSRS (reference sequence). There are 13 residues in the CDR3. The CDR3 nucleotides are TGTGCCTTCCCTCCGGGATACAACGATACACTCATCTTT. Residues: CAFPPGYNDTLIF.

The chain couples TRDV2 to TRDJ1; 10 bases line up with TRDD3. CDR1 and CDR2 from the germline V gene are GEAIGNYY and EKD. The CDR3 length is 20 residues. V gave up 1 base and J gave up 0 bases; unmatched junction bases: 16. CDR3 protein: CACDTRGMVLGDRYTDKLIF. The CDR3 coding sequence is TGTGCCTGTGACACACGCGGCATGGTACTGGGGGATCGGTACACCGATAAACTCATCTTT.